These 6 T cell receptor beta chains share one sample of origin, sequenced in a study of T cells after posttransplantation cyclophosphamide. Produced via immunoSEQ multiplex PCR; TCRdb's table is partial and in-frame only. The sample includes about 8,000 clones, roughly 90% of them seen just once. Treatment was busulfan-fludarabine conditioning, a marrow graft, and cyclophosphamide on days +3 and +4. Specimen: CD4+ T cells sorted from blood, collected approximately 1,300 days after allogeneic stem cell transplant with posttransplant cyclophosphamide. Every receptor here comes from a female patient aged 50 to 60 who received an allogeneic stem cell transplant from a related donor, was CMV-positive, and had no GVHD. Some T cells may be the graft donor's.

This chain links TRBV9 with TRBJ2-2, with D possibly TRBD1 on 5 matching bases. Trimming left V 1 base short and J 0 bases short, with 13 bases between. This CDR3 spans 17 amino acids. Germline assignment: CDR1 SGDLS and CDR2 YYNGEE. CDR3 amino acids: CASSVHTTVSNTGELFF. The CDR3 DNA follows: TGTGCCAGCAGCGTACATACGACAGTGTCGAACACCGGGGAGCTGTTTTTT.

The chain is built from TRBV7-9 and TRBJ1-5; D uncertain. V shed 0 bases and J shed 10 bases, with 10 bases lying between them. From germline, CDR1 is SEHNR and CDR2 FQNEAQ (reference sequence). The CDR3 spans 13 residues. The CDR3 loop reads CASSLALGVPQHF. The CDR3 coding sequence is TGTGCCAGCAGCTTAGCTTTGGGAGTTCCCCAGCATTTT.

The chain employs TRBV5-4 and TRBJ2-5, with 8 bases fitting TRBD2. Germline trimming cut 3 bases from V and 4 bases from J; bases unmatched to any gene: 2. The CDR3 has 13 residues. The germline CDR1 and CDR2 sequences are SGHNT and YYREEE (reference sequence). Here the CDR3 DNA reads TGTGCCAGCAGCTGGGGACTAGGAGAGACCCAGTACTTC. Its protein is CASSWGLGETQYF. Drawing the rest from reference TRBV5-4 and TRBJ2-5, the complete variable domain is ETGVTQSPTHLIKTRGQQVTLRCSSQSGHNTVSWYQQALGQGPQFIFQYYREEENGRGNFPPRFSGLQFPNYSSELNVNALELDDSALYLCASSWGLGETQYFGPGTRLLVL.

This clone came up once. The genes are TRBV4-3 and TRBJ1-5; TRBD1 agrees at 7 bases. CDR3 length: 15 amino acids. Germline V CDR1 and CDR2: LGHNA, YSLEER. J was trimmed by 1 base and V by 4 bases; bases with no gene match: 4. The CDR3 loop reads CASSLDRVSNQPQHF. DNA of the CDR3: TGCGCCAGCAGCCTAGACAGGGTGAGCAATCAGCCCCAGCATTTT.

The chain recombines TRBV2 with TRBJ2-7; perhaps TRBD1 as D (6 bases). Trimming removed 6 bases from V and 6 bases from J, with 18 bases in between. From germline, CDR1 is SNHLY and CDR2 FYNNEI. This CDR3 has 14 amino acids. The CDR3 region has the DNA TGTGCCAGCAGGGGGGACACCCCAGGGCGCGAGCAGTACTTC. As protein: CASRGDTPGREQYF.

The chain is built from TRBV19 and TRBJ1-1, with D unresolved. Trimming pared 3 bases from V and 4 bases from J, leaving 12 bases between. The CDR3 sequence is 14 residues long. Germline-derived CDR1 and CDR2 are LNHDA and SQIVND (reference sequence). The CDR3 coding sequence is TGTGCCAGTAGTATCTCAGCGAGGAGCACTGAAGCTTTCTTT. This translates into CASSISARSTEAFF.